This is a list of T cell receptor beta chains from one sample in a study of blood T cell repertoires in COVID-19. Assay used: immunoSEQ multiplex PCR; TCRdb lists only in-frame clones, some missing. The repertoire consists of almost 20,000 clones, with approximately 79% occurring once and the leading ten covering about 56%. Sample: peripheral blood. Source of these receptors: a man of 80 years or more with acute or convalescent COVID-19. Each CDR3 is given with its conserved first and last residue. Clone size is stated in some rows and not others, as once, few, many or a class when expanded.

CDR3aa: CASSPRLAGGRGGLREQFF
abundance: -
v_gene: TRBV19

CDR3aa: CASSVGDASWDTMNTEAFF
abundance: -
v_gene: TRBV9

CDR3aa: CASSSQGVGELFF
abundance: -
v_gene: TRBV11-3

CDR3aa: CASSLALASTDTQYF
abundance: -
v_gene: TRBV5-1

CDR3aa: CASSPDSRNSPLHF
abundance: -
v_gene: TRBV7-3

CDR3aa: CASSLAPGTQYF
abundance: -
v_gene: TRBV7-9

CDR3aa: CASSHYSYEQYF
abundance: -
v_gene: TRBV11-2

CDR3aa: CASSTGGGLFGYTF
abundance: -
v_gene: TRBV28

CDR3aa: CASSQARDQYF
abundance: -
v_gene: TRBV7-2

CDR3aa: CASSMISDRGWETQYF
abundance: -
v_gene: TRBV19

CDR3aa: CASSQWGVSNQPQHF
abundance: -
v_gene: TRBV3-1/TRBV3-2

CDR3aa: CASSGTGTGELEQYF
abundance: -
v_gene: TRBV5-6

CDR3aa: CATSDWLNGTGLGYGYTF
abundance: -
v_gene: TRBV24-1

CDR3aa: CASRPERTGAWGTINEKLFF
abundance: -
v_gene: TRBV19

CDR3aa: CASQRGGSGNTIYF
abundance: -
v_gene: TRBV28

CDR3aa: CASSPKLAGAPPYNEQFF
abundance: -
v_gene: TRBV7-8

CDR3aa: CASRLRGSDTPGNTIYF
abundance: -
v_gene: TRBV7-9

CDR3aa: CASSLELRDTSNYGYTF
abundance: few
v_gene: TRBV5-1

CDR3aa: CASSVSGQGFYGYTF
abundance: -
v_gene: TRBV9

CDR3aa: CASSVGGGNTIYF
abundance: -
v_gene: TRBV7-9

CDR3aa: CASSSPGFSGNTIYF
abundance: -
v_gene: TRBV28

CDR3aa: CASSQDKFAYPAAYYEQYF
abundance: few
v_gene: TRBV14

CDR3aa: CASSLAPRGPSPGELFF
abundance: -
v_gene: TRBV7-9

CDR3aa: CASSEGLAGGYNEQFF
abundance: -
v_gene: TRBV27

CDR3aa: CASSSRDRATDTQYF
abundance: -
v_gene: TRBV7-2

CDR3aa: CASSFGQGGTQYF
abundance: -
v_gene: TRBV5-4

CDR3aa: CASVTGRSNEQFF
abundance: -
v_gene: TRBV5-6

CDR3aa: CASSSTGGGETQYF
abundance: -
v_gene: TRBV11-3

CDR3aa: CASSLEVGGGTGELFF
abundance: -
v_gene: TRBV5-4

CDR3aa: CASSLQGSANYGYTF
abundance: -
v_gene: TRBV7-2

CDR3aa: CASSSDRGIAKNIQYF
abundance: once
v_gene: TRBV11-2

CDR3aa: CASSSNSGSQETQYF
abundance: -
v_gene: TRBV5-1

CDR3aa: CASSLSPGLSYEKLFF
abundance: -
v_gene: TRBV6-5

CDR3aa: CASSQELGRQQPQHF
abundance: -
v_gene: TRBV4-2

CDR3aa: CASLGAQRASGEQFF
abundance: -
v_gene: TRBV6-6

CDR3aa: CSVVGGDGNQPQHF
abundance: -
v_gene: TRBV29-1

CDR3aa: CASSLDQGGGRAENEQFF
abundance: -
v_gene: TRBV5-4

CDR3aa: CASSIVGGGTDTQYF
abundance: -
v_gene: TRBV19

CDR3aa: CASSLGTVNTEAFF
abundance: -
v_gene: TRBV5-1

CDR3aa: CASSFRQGTDNEQFF
abundance: -
v_gene: TRBV11-3

CDR3aa: CASSRGNTEAFF
abundance: -
v_gene: TRBV11-2

CDR3aa: CASRHYRDSNSPLHF
abundance: medium-sized
v_gene: TRBV3-1/TRBV3-2

CDR3aa: CAWSRASGLQETQYF
abundance: -
v_gene: TRBV30

CDR3aa: CASSPGGATEAFF
abundance: -
v_gene: TRBV3-1/TRBV3-2

CDR3aa: CASSQGRQLGTDTQYF
abundance: -
v_gene: TRBV3-1/TRBV3-2

CDR3aa: CASSLPTGGVYNEQFF
abundance: -
v_gene: TRBV5-1

CDR3aa: CAWFGVGVDEQFF
abundance: once
v_gene: TRBV30

CDR3aa: CASSLQAWGEKLFF
abundance: -
v_gene: TRBV5-5

CDR3aa: CASGDRGVFSPLHF
abundance: -
v_gene: TRBV19

CDR3aa: CASYPHPGSSGYSYNEQFF
abundance: once
v_gene: TRBV28

CDR3aa: CASSLGSGRANFYEQYF
abundance: -
v_gene: TRBV7-2

CDR3aa: CASSPQRGNSQPQHF
abundance: once
v_gene: TRBV4-1